This T cell receptor (beta chain) was captured in a study of CD8 T cells in ankylosing spondylitis. Concerning this clonotype: Its target is unknown. A much larger clone is a single base away; this may be a read error.

Molecular-barcoded quantitative 5'-RACE produced these TCR beta libraries. TCRdb re-derived calls from the 5' RACE reads in MiXCR, one entry per CDR3 protein. The repertoire has 150,000 to 200,000 distinct CDR3 sequences, approximately 20% of them found once; the top ten carry approximately 7.8%. Trimming cost V 3 bases and J 3 bases, with 17 bases left between them. In germline, CDR1 is DFQATT, CDR2 SNEGSKA (reference sequence). The CDR3 covers 15 residues. Findings and limits, study-wide: Earlier studies detected some motif variants in reactive arthritis synovial fluid and blood. Clones linked to the disease showed a CD8+ phenotype. They occurred at relatively low frequencies in peripheral blood.

The sequence was obtained from a male donor with ankylosing spondylitis or in good health (not recorded which). Sequencing was performed on blood, either unsorted or a sorted T cell fraction (not recorded which). This chain connects TRBV20-1 to TRBJ1-1, with D perhaps matching TRBD1 (6 bases). The CDR3 DNA reads TGCAGTGCTAGGGCGCTGAGGGGGGGTGACACTGAAGCTTTCTTT. It codes for CSARALRGGDTEAFF.